Each of the 3 T cell receptor beta chains below was sequenced from the same sample in a study of OX40 agonist ivuxolimab in advanced cancers. Library prep was done by the immunoSEQ multiplex PCR assay. This is the immuneACCESS table as TCRdb keeps it, with only in-frame sequences that have V and J called. A part of the clones is gone; compared with another copy, unresolved V genes explain less than half, and the rest is unexplained. Counted in this sample were about 80,000 clones; more than 90% of them appeared once. The ten largest clones capture around 0.7% of the sample. Specimen: CD4+ or CD8+ T cells sorted from blood, collected in a trial of the OX40 agonist ivuxolimab. The receptor set was obtained from an adult with an advanced solid tumor such as melanoma, head and neck, liver or kidney cancer.

V and J are TRBV4-3 and TRBJ1-4; D not certain. The V and J ends lost 4 bases and 2 bases respectively, with 20 bases between them. Germline V lookup: CDR1 LGHNA, CDR2 YSLEER. The CDR3 is 18 residues long. The CDR3 sequence is CASSLQPLQAVTNEKLFF. The CDR3 nucleotides are TGCGCCAGCAGCCTACAGCCTCTGCAGGCGGTGACTAATGAAAAACTGTTTTTT.

The V and J genes are TRBV4-1 and TRBJ2-7; D remains unclear. Trimming cost V 4 bases and J 2 bases, with 12 bases left between them. Germline V lookup: CDR1 MGHRA, CDR2 YSYEKL. CDR3 size: 14 residues. This chain's CDR3 is CASSRELVAYEQYF. The CDR3 nucleotides are TGCGCCAGCAGCCGAGAGTTAGTGGCCTACGAGCAGTACTTC.

The J gene is TRBJ2-7, the V gene TRBV6-7, with a weak D call TRBD1 (6 bases). TRBV6-7 is noted as an ORF with a role that remains uncertain. The length of the CDR3 is 16 residues. Trimming cost V 2 bases and J 4 bases, with 18 bases left between them. In DNA, the CDR3 is TGTGCCAGCAGTTACACCTTCAGGGGCCCTCGATACGAGCAGTACTTC. Translated: CASSYTFRGPRYEQYF.